This is a list of T cell receptor beta chains from one sample in a study of Graves' ophthalmopathy and Graves' hyperthyroidism. TCRdb passed the multiplex PCR reads through MiXCR, listing each CDR3 protein once. The sample consists of 260,000 or so distinct CDR3 sequences, 45% of them appearing once. Sequencing used peripheral blood. These receptors were taken from an adult man with Graves' ophthalmopathy. Both conserved end residues are part of each CDR3. The order of the fields is J gene, clone size, V gene, D gene, CDR3 protein, CDR3 DNA. The D gene is left open where the match is weak. The size entry is marked missing in some rows and otherwise reads once, few, many or a size class.

TRBJ2-7	few	TRBV10-3	TRBD1	CAIGTGGPYEQYF	TGTGCCATTGGGACAGGGGGGCCCTACGAACAGTACTTC
TRBJ1-1	once	TRBV7-2	NA	CASSPLQVEVLAFF	TGCGCCAGCAGCCCGTTACAGGTGGAGGTTTTAGCTTTCTTT
TRBJ1-1	few	TRBV7-8	TRBD1	CASSIGQGAANTEAFF	TGTGCCAGCAGCATCGGACAGGGGGCGGCGAACACTGAAGCTTTCTTT
TRBJ1-3	few	TRBV7-3	NA	CASSFGGAGNTIYF	TGTGCCAGCAGCTTCGGAGGGGCTGGAAACACCATATATTTT
TRBJ1-4	NA	TRBV7-3	TRBD1	CAGSFGTGRGNEKLFF	TGTGCCGGCAGCTTCGGGACAGGGCGAGGGAATGAAAAACTGTTTTTT
TRBJ2-5	few	TRBV7-9	NA	CASSLTDGETQYF	TGTGCCAGCAGCTTAACAGACGGGGAGACCCAGTACTTC
TRBJ2-7	NA	TRBV11-1	NA	CASSPAGNEQYF	TGTGCCAGCAGCCCCGCGGGGAACGAGCAGTACTTC
TRBJ2-7	NA	TRBV5-1	NA	CASSWMGSSYEQYF	TGCGCCAGCAGCTGGATGGGGAGCTCCTACGAGCAGTACTTC
TRBJ1-2	NA	TRBV12-3/TRBV12-4	NA	CASTLGRTNYGYTF	TGTGCCAGCACCCTGGGACGGACTAACTATGGCTACACCTTC
TRBJ1-1	NA	TRBV6-6	NA	CASSSKGHTEAFF	TGTGCCAGCAGTTCTAAGGGGCACACTGAAGCTTTCTTT
TRBJ1-5	NA	TRBV20-1	NA	CSARDGGQINQPQHF	TGCAGTGCTAGAGATGGTGGACAGATAAATCAGCCCCAGCATTTT
TRBJ1-2	few	TRBV12-3/TRBV12-4	NA	CASSIYGRGMNYGYTF	TGTGCCAGCAGTATTTACGGTAGGGGAATGAACTATGGCTACACCTTC
TRBJ1-1	NA	TRBV12-3/TRBV12-4	NA	CASSEWRGSNTEAFF	TGTGCCAGCAGTGAATGGAGGGGGTCGAACACTGAAGCTTTCTTT